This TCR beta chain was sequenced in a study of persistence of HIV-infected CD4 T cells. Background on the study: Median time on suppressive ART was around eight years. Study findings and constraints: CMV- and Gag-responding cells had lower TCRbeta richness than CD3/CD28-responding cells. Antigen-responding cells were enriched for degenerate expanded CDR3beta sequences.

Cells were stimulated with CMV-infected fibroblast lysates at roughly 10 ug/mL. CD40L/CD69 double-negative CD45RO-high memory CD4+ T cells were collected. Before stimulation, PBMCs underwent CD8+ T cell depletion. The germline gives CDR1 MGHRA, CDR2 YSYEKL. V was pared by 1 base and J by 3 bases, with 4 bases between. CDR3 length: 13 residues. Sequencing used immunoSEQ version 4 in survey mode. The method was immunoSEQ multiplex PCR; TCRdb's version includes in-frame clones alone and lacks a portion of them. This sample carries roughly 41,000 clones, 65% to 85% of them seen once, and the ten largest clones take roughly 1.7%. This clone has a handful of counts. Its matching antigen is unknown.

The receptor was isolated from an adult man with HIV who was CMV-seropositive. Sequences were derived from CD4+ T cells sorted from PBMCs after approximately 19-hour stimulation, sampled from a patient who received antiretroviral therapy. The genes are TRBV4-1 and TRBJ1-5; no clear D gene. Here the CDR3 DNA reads TGCGCCAGCAGCCAAGTATCCAATCAGCCCCAGCATTTT. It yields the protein CASSQVSNQPQHF.